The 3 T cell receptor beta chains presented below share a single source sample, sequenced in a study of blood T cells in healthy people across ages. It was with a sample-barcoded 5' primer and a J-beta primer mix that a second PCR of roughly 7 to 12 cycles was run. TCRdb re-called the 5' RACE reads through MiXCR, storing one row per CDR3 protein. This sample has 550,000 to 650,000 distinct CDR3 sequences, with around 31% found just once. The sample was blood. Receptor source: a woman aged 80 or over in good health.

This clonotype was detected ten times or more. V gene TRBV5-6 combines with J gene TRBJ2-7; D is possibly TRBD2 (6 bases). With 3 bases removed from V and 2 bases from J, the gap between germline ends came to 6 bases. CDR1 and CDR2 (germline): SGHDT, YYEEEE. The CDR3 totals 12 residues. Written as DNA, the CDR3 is TGTGCCAGCAGCTGGGAGGCCTACGAGCAGTACTTC. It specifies CASSWEAYEQYF.

This CDR3 is CAISRTGETDPYGYTF. The CDR3 nucleotides are TGTGCCATCAGTCGGACAGGCGAAACGGACCCCTATGGCTACACCTTC. The chain joins TRBV10-3 to TRBJ1-2, with 7 nucleotides matching TRBD1. J gave up 4 bases and V 5 bases, and 13 bases lay outside the gene matches. The CDR3 has 16 amino acids. Per germline, CDR1 ENHRY and CDR2 SYGVKD.

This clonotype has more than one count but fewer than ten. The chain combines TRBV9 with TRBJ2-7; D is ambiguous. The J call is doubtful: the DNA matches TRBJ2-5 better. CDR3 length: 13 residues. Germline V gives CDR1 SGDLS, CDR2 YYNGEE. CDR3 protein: CASSASPFGTQYF. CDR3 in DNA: TGTGCCAGCAGCGCCTCACCCTTCGGGACCCAGTACTTC.